This T cell receptor (beta chain) was obtained from a study of shared clonotypes between healthy human individuals. Study results and limitations: A generally larger estimated richness was seen in naive subsets than in memory subsets.

Donors were Caucasian adults residing in Nashville, Tennessee, USA. A CD45RA+ naive subset and a CD45RA-negative memory subset were split from CD4+ cells. Trimming took 5 bases from V and 6 from J, leaving 26 bases between them. The V gene's germline CDR1 is LNHDA and CDR2 SQIVND (reference sequence). The CDR3 runs to 17 residues. Measured with immunoSEQ multiplex PCR; TCRdb has only the in-frame clones, and not every one. The profile shows 900,000 to 1,200,000 clones, 75% to 80% of them singletons. In regard to this clone: What it binds is not known.

The sequencing input was memory CD4+ T cells from PBMCs. Indicated subset: CD45RA-negative fraction. This sequence originates from a man between 18 and 29 years old in good health. Some clones in this sample may be carry-over from other donors' samples. The chain uses TRBV19 and TRBJ2-7; perhaps D is TRBD1 or TRBD2 (5 bases each). CDR3 region: CASSPANLGERVGEQYF. CDR3 coding DNA: TGTGCCAGTAGTCCAGCGAATTTGGGGGAGAGGGTCGGCGAGCAGTACTTC. Together with reference TRBV19 and TRBJ2-7, the CDR3 gives the full variable domain: DGGITQSPKYLFRKEGQNVTLSCEQNLNHDAMYWYRQDPGQGLRLIYYSQIVNDFQKGDIAEGYSVSREKKESFPLTVTSAQKNPTAFYLCASSPANLGERVGEQYFGPGTRLTVT.